This T cell receptor beta chain came from a study of blood T cell repertoires in COVID-19. About the study: From T cells, B-cell-depleted T cells, or PBMCs came the material, which was cDNA or gDNA.

Data came from immunoSEQ multiplex PCR; TCRdb stores just in-frame clones and leaves some out. There are tens of thousands of clones in the sample; roughly four fifths occur only once, and about 7% lies in the top ten. Germline V gene sequence: CDR1 LNHDA, CDR2 SQIVND (reference sequence). This CDR3 region has 16 residues. After removal of 5 bases from V and 3 bases from J, the junction contained 8 bases not matched to a gene. The sequence was collected from a man in his fifties with active or convalescent COVID-19. Sequenced: peripheral blood. J is TRBJ2-3 and V is TRBV19; TRBD2 matches 10 bases. CDR3 loop: CASSSHSGGTTDTQYF. Written as DNA, the CDR3 is TGTGCCAGTAGTTCCCATAGCGGGGGGACGACAGATACGCAGTATTTT.